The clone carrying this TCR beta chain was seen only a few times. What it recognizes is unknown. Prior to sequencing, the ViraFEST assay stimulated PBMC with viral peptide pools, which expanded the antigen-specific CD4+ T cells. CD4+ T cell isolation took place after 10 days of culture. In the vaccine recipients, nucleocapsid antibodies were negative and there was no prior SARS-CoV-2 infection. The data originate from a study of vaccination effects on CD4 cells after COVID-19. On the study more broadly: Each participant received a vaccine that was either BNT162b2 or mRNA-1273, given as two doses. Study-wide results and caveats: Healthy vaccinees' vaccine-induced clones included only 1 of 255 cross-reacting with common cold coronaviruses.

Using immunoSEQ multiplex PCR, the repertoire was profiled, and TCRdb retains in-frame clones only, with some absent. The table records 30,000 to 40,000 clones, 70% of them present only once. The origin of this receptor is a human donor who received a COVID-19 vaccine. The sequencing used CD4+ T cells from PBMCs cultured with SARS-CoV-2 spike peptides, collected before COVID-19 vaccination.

The CDR3 nucleotides are TGTGCCAGCAGCTGGCTCGAGAAGACCCAGTACTTC. Translating it yields CASSWLEKTQYF. The chain recombines TRBV5-4 with TRBJ2-5, with no clear D. Deletions cut 3 bases from V and 6 bases from J, with 9 bases between. The CDR3 has 12 amino acids. Germline V gene data show CDR1 as SGHNT and CDR2 as YYREEE (reference sequence). The full variable domain, in which reference TRBV5-4 and TRBJ2-5 provide the parts outside the CDR3, is ETGVTQSPTHLIKTRGQQVTLRCSSQSGHNTVSWYQQALGQGPQFIFQYYREEENGRGNFPPRFSGLQFPNYSSELNVNALELDDSALYLCASSWLEKTQYFGPGTRLLVL.